This passage covers 29 T cell receptor beta chains from one sample sequenced in a study of T cell repertoires in cytomegalovirus infection. Antigens of these TCRs are unknown. TCRdb processed the reads anew with MiXCR; each CDR3 protein has one entry. In the table there are roughly 170,000 distinct CDR3 sequences, about a fifth of which are singletons. This sample comprised CD8+ T cells from cultured PBMCs, obtained from culture after CMV antigen stimulation. Receptors originate from a human donor in good health (CMV status not recorded). Some clones in this sample may be carry-over from other donors' samples.

This clonotype has more than one count but fewer than ten. This sequence joins TRBV12-3 or TRBV12-4 and TRBJ1-2; D gene ambiguous. With 6 bases removed from V and 0 bases from J, the gap between germline ends came to 11 bases. The CDR3 is 14 amino acids. CDR3 residues: CASRLGGTNYGYTF. CDR3 in DNA: TGTGCCAGCAGGCTGGGCGGCACTAACTATGGCTACACCTTC.

This clonotype was seen a handful of times. The chain links TRBV7-6 to TRBJ2-2, with TRBD1 matching over 7 bases. CDR1 is SGHVS and CDR2 is FNYEAQ in the germline V gene. This CDR3 is built from 18 residues. The V gene end was trimmed by 4 bases and the J gene end by 7 bases; junction bases not matched to a gene: 18. CDR3 nucleotide sequence: TGTGCCAGCAGCTCCGGTCCGGGACAGCGTTTTTTTAGCGGGGAGCTGTTTTTT. It encodes CASSSGPGQRFFSGELFF.

CDR3 sequence reads: CASSLRGGITDTQYF. DNA of the CDR3: TGTGCCAGCAGCTTACGCGGGGGGATCACAGATACGCAGTATTTT. This rearrangement joins TRBV7-2 to TRBJ2-3; TRBD2 agrees at 8 bases. Germline CDR1 SGHTA, CDR2 FQGNSA. The CDR3 consists of 15 residues. The V gene end was trimmed by 2 bases and the J gene end by 2 bases; junction bases not matched to a gene: 3. The complete variable domain, with remaining parts taken from reference TRBV7-2 and TRBJ2-3, reads GAGVSQSPSNKVTEKGKDVELRCDPISGHTALYWYRQSLGQGLEFLIYFQGNSAPDKSGLPSDRFSAERTGGSVSTLTIQRTQQEDSAVYLCASSLRGGITDTQYFGPGTRLTVL.

The rearrangement uses TRBV4-1 and TRBJ1-1; D unresolved. The CDR3 contains 13 residues. CDR1 is MGHRA and CDR2 is YSYEKL in the germline V gene. Trimming left V 3 bases short and J 1 base short, with 6 bases between. CDR3 DNA sequence: TGCGCCAGCAGCCACACCTCGAACACTGAAGCTTTCTTT. Residues: CASSHTSNTEAFF.

This chain links TRBV4-2 with TRBJ1-4; no clear D. Germline V gives CDR1 LGHNA, CDR2 YNFKEQ. V was cut by 2 bases and J by 0 bases, with 10 bases left in between. The CDR3 runs to 16 residues. The CDR3 nucleotides read TGTGCCAGCAGCCAACCCCTGGTGACAACTAATGAAAAACTGTTTTTT. Amino acid sequence: CASSQPLVTTNEKLFF.

The CDR3 DNA is TGCGCCAGCAGCCAACAGACAGGGGGAAGTCAGCCCCAGCATTTT. The encoded protein is CASSQQTGGSQPQHF. The chain links TRBV4-1 to TRBJ1-5; 9 nucleotides match TRBD1. The trim removed 2 bases at V and 6 bases at J, leaving 5 bases unmatched. In germline, CDR1 is MGHRA, CDR2 YSYEKL. The CDR3 covers 15 residues.

Only a few counts were recorded for this clonotype. The rearrangement uses TRBV4-1 and TRBJ1-4; no clear D. Germline V CDR1 and CDR2: MGHRA, YSYEKL. V was clipped by 0 bases and J by 2 bases, with 7 bases between them. The CDR3 runs 15 residues. The CDR3 sequence is CASSQEGQTNEKLFF. CDR3 nucleotides: TGCGCCAGCAGCCAAGAAGGGCAGACTAATGAAAAACTGTTTTTT.

This clonotype was recorded many times. The rearrangement uses TRBV4-1 and TRBJ2-5; weak D call: TRBD2 (5 bases). The CDR3 sequence is 15 residues long. Germline lookup yields CDR1 MGHRA and CDR2 YSYEKL. V dropped 4 bases and J dropped 1 base, with 13 bases sitting between them. CDR3: CASSPPTDSQETQYF. The CDR3 nucleotides are TGCGCCAGCAGCCCTCCAACGGACTCCCAAGAGACCCAGTACTTC.

This clonotype showed up just a few times. The rearrangement joins TRBV7-2 to TRBJ2-1; perhaps TRBD2 as D (5 bases). Trimming pared 2 bases from V and 7 bases from J, leaving 18 bases between. Germline-derived CDR1 and CDR2 are SGHTA and FQGNSA. The CDR3 has 16 residues. The CDR3: CASSLRAGPPGNEQFF. DNA of the CDR3: TGTGCCAGCAGCTTAAGGGCAGGACCCCCGGGGAATGAGCAGTTCTTC.

Only a few counts were recorded for this clonotype. V usage is TRBV11-2 and J usage is TRBJ2-7, with D perhaps TRBD1 (5 bases). Trimming shortened V by 2 bases and J by 3 bases, and 17 bases separated the two germline ends. The germline gives CDR1 SGHAT, CDR2 FQNNGV. CDR3 length equals 16 residues. The CDR3: CASSLRGRDAFYEQYF. CDR3 sequence (DNA): TGTGCCAGCAGCTTAAGGGGCAGGGATGCCTTCTACGAGCAGTACTTC. The variable domain in full, with the rest retrieved from reference TRBV11-2 and TRBJ2-7, is EAGVAQSPRYKIIEKRQSVAFWCNPISGHATLYWYQQILGQGPKLLIQFQNNGVVDDSQLPKDRFSAERLKGVDSTLKIQPAKLEDSAVYLCASSLRGRDAFYEQYFGPGTRLTVT.

The chain joins TRBV7-9 to TRBJ2-4, with 7 bases fitting TRBD1. The ends lost 5 bases at V and 2 bases at J; junction bases unmatched: 9. Germline V gene sequence: CDR1 SEHNR, CDR2 FQNEAQ (reference sequence). The CDR3 runs to 16 residues. The CDR3 protein is CASSHNRGRTKNIQYF. The CDR3 coding sequence is TGTGCCAGCAGCCATAACAGGGGAAGGACCAAAAACATTCAGTACTTC.

This clonotype was counted ten times or more. J is TRBJ2-2 and V is TRBV6-2 or TRBV6-3, with D hard to call. Germline V gene sequence: CDR1 MNHEY, CDR2 SVGEGT. Deletions cut 2 bases from V and 3 bases from J, with 16 bases between. The CDR3 has 17 amino acids. CDR3 amino acids: CASSYLKSAWDTGELFF. The CDR3 DNA reads as TGTGCCAGCAGTTACCTCAAATCTGCTTGGGACACCGGGGAGCTGTTTTTT.

The chain employs TRBV7-6 and TRBJ1-1; 11 nucleotides align to TRBD1. CDR1 and CDR2 from the germline V gene are SGHVS and FNYEAQ. V lost 5 bases, J lost 4 bases, and 9 bases stayed unmatched. The CDR3 is 16 amino acids. CDR3 loop: CASSKYTGTGGTEAFF. CDR3 bases: TGTGCCAGCAGCAAATACACCGGGACAGGGGGCACTGAAGCTTTCTTT.

The chain recombines TRBV6-2 or TRBV6-3 with TRBJ1-5; D is unresolved. V shed 5 bases and J shed 9 bases, with 14 bases lying between them. This CDR3 region has 13 residues. CDR1 and CDR2 from the germline V gene are MNHEY and SVGEGT. The CDR3: CASSPKSGVPQHF. In nucleotides, the CDR3 is TGTGCCAGCAGTCCCAAGTCGGGAGTGCCCCAGCATTTT.

This clonotype was seen a few times. This sequence joins TRBV2 and TRBJ2-5; D is unclear. Germline-derived CDR1 and CDR2 are SNHLY and FYNNEI. Trimming removed 6 bases at V and 2 bases at J, with 13 bases between. The CDR3 loop spans 14 amino acids. The DNA of the CDR3 is TGTGCCAGCAGGGACCTAGTGGGACAAGAGACCCAGTACTTC. This encodes CASRDLVGQETQYF. Complete variable domain (other parts from reference TRBV2 and TRBJ2-5): EPEVTQTPSHQVTQMGQEVILRCVPISNHLYFYWYRQILGQKVEFLVSFYNNEISEKSEIFDDQFSVERPDGSNFTLKIRSTKLEDSAMYFCASRDLVGQETQYFGPGTRLLVL.

This clonotype was counted a few times. The CDR3 sequence: CASSTQDRTTGEKLFF. The CDR3 nucleotides read TGTGCCAGCAGCACGCAGGACAGAACGACGGGTGAAAAACTGTTTTTT. The chain carries TRBV27 and TRBJ1-4; possible D gene TRBD1, 6 bases. Germline V gene sequence: CDR1 MNHEY, CDR2 SMNVEV (reference sequence). This CDR3 has 16 amino acids. With 6 bases removed from V and 7 bases from J, the gap between germline ends came to 21 bases.

For this clonotype: At one end, the junction sequence differs from germline, possibly due to a read error. This sequence joins TRBV12-3 or TRBV12-4 and TRBJ2-2; D remains ambiguous. The CDR3 covers 15 residues. This chain's CDR3 is CAISFVRPNTGELFF. CDR3 nucleotide sequence: TGTGCCATCAGTTTTGTCAGACCGAACACCGGGGAGCTGTTTTTT.

This clonotype was observed a few times. The chain uses TRBV7-2 and TRBJ2-7, with D tentatively TRBD1 (6 bases). Looked up from germline, CDR1 is SGHTA and CDR2 is FQGNSA. With 3 bases removed from V and 2 bases from J, the gap between germline ends came to 11 bases. The CDR3 is 14 amino acids. Here the CDR3 DNA reads TGTGCCAGCAGCTTCCGGGACACCACCTACGAGCAGTACTTC. Translation: CASSFRDTTYEQYF.

CDR3 amino acids: CATLAGYGYTF. Here the CDR3 DNA reads TGTGCCACCCTCGCAGGGTATGGCTACACCTTC. The J gene is TRBJ1-2, the V gene TRBV25-1; perhaps TRBD1 as D (5 bases). V lost 10 bases and J lost 5, with 11 bases in between. This CDR3 contains 11 residues. Germline CDR1 is MGHDK and CDR2 is SYGVNS.

A note on this clonotype: The junction and the germline gene differ at one end; a read error may be behind it. This rearrangement joins TRBV9 to TRBJ2-1, with TRBD2 identical over 11 bases. This CDR3 contains 17 residues. In germline, CDR1 is SGDLS, CDR2 YYNGEE. The CDR3 DNA reads TGTGCCAGTAGCGTAAGCGGTAAGGGACTAGCGGATGAGGAGCAGTTCTTC. Its translation is CASSVSGKGLADEEQFF.

This sequence joins TRBV4-1 and TRBJ1-1; D perhaps matches TRBD1 (5 bases). The CDR3 is 15 amino acids. Trimming cost V 4 bases and J 0 bases, with 12 bases left between them. The germline gives CDR1 MGHRA, CDR2 YSYEKL. CDR3 nucleotides: TGCGCCAGCAGCCGATCGACAGACATGAACACTGAAGCTTTCTTT. Protein: CASSRSTDMNTEAFF.

In this sample, this clonotype turned up a few times. The genes are TRBV27 and TRBJ2-1; the D gene is possibly TRBD1 (5 bases). V lost 3 bases and J 4 bases, leaving 10 bases between the germline ends. The CDR3 sequence is 14 residues long. Germline-derived CDR1 and CDR2 are MNHEY and SMNVEV (reference sequence). As DNA, the CDR3 is TGTGCCAGCAGTTTCAGGGCCCCTTACAATGAGCAGTTCTTC. Its protein product is CASSFRAPYNEQFF.

A few counts support this clonotype. The genes are TRBV6-1 and TRBJ1-5; D gene ambiguous. From germline, CDR1 is MNHNS and CDR2 SASEGT. The length of the CDR3 is 12 residues. The ends were cut back, 7 bases at V and 2 bases at J, with 6 bases in the middle. CDR3 bases: TGTGCCAGCATGGCAGGCAATCAGCCCCAGCATTTT. This gives the protein CASMAGNQPQHF.

This clonotype was observed a handful of times. The rearrangement joins TRBV27 to TRBJ2-1; 10 bases agree with TRBD2. The J segment lost 10 bases and the V segment lost 6 bases, leaving 6 bases of the junction unmatched. CDR1 and CDR2 (germline): MNHEY, SMNVEV (reference sequence). The CDR3 length is 13 residues. The CDR3 here is CASSKLAGIEQFF. CDR3 coding DNA: TGTGCCAGCAGCAAACTAGCGGGGATCGAGCAGTTCTTC.

This clonotype appeared many times. The chain is built from TRBV5-4 and TRBJ2-7, with D unresolved. V lost 2 bases and J lost 0, with 9 bases in between. CDR1 SGHNT and CDR2 YYREEE come from the germline V gene (reference sequence). The CDR3 spans 14 residues. CDR3 in DNA: TGTGCCAGCAGCTTTGGCAGTAGCTCCTACGAGCAGTACTTC. Translated, it gives CASSFGSSSYEQYF.

The rearrangement uses TRBV2 and TRBJ1-1, with TRBD1 matching 8 bases. The CDR3 has 13 amino acids. Trimming at V came to 6 bases and at J to 4 bases, leaving 4 bases not matched to a gene. Germline CDR1 reads SNHLY; CDR2 reads FYNNEI. CDR3 residues: CASRGTGLTEAFF. Here the CDR3 DNA reads TGTGCCAGCAGGGGGACAGGACTCACTGAAGCTTTCTTT.

For the CDR3, the DNA is TGTGCCAGTAGTATCTACGGGGACGGGGCCAACGTCCTGACTTTC. It specifies CASSIYGDGANVLTF. The chain is built from TRBV19 and TRBJ2-6, with D perhaps assigned TRBD1 or TRBD2 (5 bases each). CDR1 LNHDA and CDR2 SQIVND come from the germline V gene (reference sequence). The CDR3 spans 15 residues. The V end was cut by 3 bases, the J end by 4 bases, with 10 bases between.

The CDR3 loop is CASSRPGQANSPLHF. In DNA form, the CDR3 reads TGTGCCAGCAGCCGACCGGGACAAGCCAATTCACCCCTCCACTTT. This sequence joins TRBV7-9 and TRBJ1-6; tentatively, D is TRBD1 (6 bases). V was cut by 5 bases and J by 7 bases, with 15 bases left in between. The CDR3 is made up of 15 amino acids. Germline CDR1 SEHNR, CDR2 FQNEAQ (reference sequence).

This clonotype has only a few counts. The rearrangement links TRBV28 to TRBJ1-1; weak D call: TRBD1 (5 bases). CDR1 is MDHEN, CDR2 SYDVKM, per germline. The CDR3 consists of 17 residues. V lost 5 bases to trimming and J lost 0 bases, with 19 bases between them. CDR3 coding DNA: TGTGCCAGCAGTCCGGGGGGGGACGACAGAATGAACACTGAAGCTTTCTTT. Residues: CASSPGGDDRMNTEAFF.